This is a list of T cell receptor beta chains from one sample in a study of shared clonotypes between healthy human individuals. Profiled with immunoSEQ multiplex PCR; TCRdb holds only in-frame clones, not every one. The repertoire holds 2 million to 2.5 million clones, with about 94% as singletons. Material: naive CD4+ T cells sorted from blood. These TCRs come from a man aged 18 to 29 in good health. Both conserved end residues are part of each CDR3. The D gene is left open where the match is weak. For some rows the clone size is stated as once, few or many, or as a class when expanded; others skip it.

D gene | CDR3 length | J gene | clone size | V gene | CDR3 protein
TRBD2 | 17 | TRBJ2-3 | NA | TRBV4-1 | CASSQVPGGGGTDTQYF
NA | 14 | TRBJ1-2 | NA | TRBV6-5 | CASSYAGVGYGYTF
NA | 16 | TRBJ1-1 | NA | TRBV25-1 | CASSEWSAGPGTEAFF
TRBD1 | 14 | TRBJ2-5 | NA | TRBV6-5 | CASRRTGEWETQYF
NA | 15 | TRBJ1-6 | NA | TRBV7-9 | CASSSQTLYNSPLHF
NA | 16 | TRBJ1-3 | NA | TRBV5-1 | CASSLEGVTSGNTIYF
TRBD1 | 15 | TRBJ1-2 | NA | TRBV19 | CASTGTGAFYYGYTF
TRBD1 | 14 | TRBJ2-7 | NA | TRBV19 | CASSPSTGNHEQYF
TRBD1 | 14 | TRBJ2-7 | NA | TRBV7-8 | CASGRDRVDYEQYF
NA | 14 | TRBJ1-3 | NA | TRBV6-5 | CASTPGGSGNTIYF
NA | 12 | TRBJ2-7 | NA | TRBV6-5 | CASSPWGYEQYF
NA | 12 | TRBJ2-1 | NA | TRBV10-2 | CATAVSYNEQFF
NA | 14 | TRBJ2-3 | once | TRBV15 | CATSRDGGTDTQYF
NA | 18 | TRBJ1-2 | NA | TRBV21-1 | CASSRHRVLFPHFYGYTF
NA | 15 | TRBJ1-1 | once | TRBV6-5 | CASRRTEIMNTEAFF
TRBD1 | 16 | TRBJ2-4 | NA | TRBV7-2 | CASSEEGTGGRNIQYF
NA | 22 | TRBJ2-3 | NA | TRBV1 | CTSSQDPWGAKSPWGFLDTQYF
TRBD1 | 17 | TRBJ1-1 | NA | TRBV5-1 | CASSVSGGQGRLLEAFF
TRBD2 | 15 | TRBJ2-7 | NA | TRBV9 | CASSALAGVGNEQYF
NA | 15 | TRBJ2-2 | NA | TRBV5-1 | CASSQSRQNTGELFF
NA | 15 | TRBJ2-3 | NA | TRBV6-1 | CASSEKLEGTDTQYF
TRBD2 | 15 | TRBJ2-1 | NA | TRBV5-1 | CATQGGSSGTGEQFF
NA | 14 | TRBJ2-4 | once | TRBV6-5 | CASSYSLAKNIQYF
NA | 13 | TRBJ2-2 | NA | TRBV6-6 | CASSYSGIGELFF
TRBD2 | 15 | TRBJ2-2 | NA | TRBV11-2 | CASSQSGGYLRELFF
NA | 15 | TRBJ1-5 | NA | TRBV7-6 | CASSFGSESNQPQHF
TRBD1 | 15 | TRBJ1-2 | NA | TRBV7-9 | CASDTVGTGANGYTF
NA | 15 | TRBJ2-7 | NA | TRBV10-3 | CAISESAKISYEQYF
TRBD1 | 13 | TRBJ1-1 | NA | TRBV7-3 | CASSGQGYTEAFF
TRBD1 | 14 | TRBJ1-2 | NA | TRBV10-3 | CAISESDRGYGYTF
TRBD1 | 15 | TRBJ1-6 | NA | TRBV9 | CASSVGDSENSPLHF
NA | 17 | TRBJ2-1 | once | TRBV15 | CATSSRDKVGSYNEQFF
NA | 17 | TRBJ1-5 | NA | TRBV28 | CASRGRGLRGVNQPQHF
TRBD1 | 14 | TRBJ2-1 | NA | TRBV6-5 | CASKRGTGRDEQFF
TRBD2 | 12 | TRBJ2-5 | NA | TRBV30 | CARGRVRETQYF
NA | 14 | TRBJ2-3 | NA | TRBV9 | CASNNGQDTDTQYF
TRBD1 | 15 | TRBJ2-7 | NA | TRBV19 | CASSTTGASSYEQYF
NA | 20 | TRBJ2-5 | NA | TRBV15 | CATSRDLAGVGLPDQETQYF
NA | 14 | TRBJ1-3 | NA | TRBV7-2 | CASSLGARGNTIYF
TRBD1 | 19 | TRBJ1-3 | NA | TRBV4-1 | CASSHDITNYRGSGNTIYF
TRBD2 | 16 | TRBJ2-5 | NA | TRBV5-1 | CASSLSNLAGVETQYF
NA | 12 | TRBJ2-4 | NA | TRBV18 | CASSPEGDIQYF
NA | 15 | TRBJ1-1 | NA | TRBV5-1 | CASSSRGERNTEAFF
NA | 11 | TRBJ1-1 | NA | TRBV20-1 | CSARQFEQAFF
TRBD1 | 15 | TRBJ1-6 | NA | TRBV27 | CASSPQGARNSPLHF
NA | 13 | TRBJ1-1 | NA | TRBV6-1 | CASRVQAVSEAFF
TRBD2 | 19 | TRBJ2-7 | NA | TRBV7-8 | CASSFVIGLAGGVTYEQYF
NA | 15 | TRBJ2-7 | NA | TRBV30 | CAWSDDRHSPYEQYF
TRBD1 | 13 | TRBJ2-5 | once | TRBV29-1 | CSGQGAAGETQYF
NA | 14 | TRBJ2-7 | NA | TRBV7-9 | CASSLDVQSYEQYF
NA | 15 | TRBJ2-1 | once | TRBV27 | CASSLGTLDPNEQFF
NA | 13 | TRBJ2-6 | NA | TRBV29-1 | CSVALAGANVLTF
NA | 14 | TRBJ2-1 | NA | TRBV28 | CASSLTAGWSEQFF
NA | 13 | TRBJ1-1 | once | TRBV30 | CAWSVIVNTEAFF